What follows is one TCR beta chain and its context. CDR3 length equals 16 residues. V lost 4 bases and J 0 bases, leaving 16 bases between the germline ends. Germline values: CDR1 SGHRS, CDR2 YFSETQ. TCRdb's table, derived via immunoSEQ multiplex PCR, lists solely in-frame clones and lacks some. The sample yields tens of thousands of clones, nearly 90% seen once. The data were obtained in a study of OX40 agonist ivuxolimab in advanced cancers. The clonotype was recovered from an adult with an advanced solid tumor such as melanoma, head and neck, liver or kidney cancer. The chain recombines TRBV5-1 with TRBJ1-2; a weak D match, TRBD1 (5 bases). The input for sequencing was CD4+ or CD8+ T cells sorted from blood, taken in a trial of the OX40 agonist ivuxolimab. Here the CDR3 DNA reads TGCGCCAGCAGCCAGGGCGTGGATGGACCTAACTATGGCTACACCTTC. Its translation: CASSQGVDGPNYGYTF.